This record looks at one TCR beta chain sequence and its context. What it binds is not known. V was trimmed by 4 bases and J by 1 base, leaving 10 bases between them. The CDR3 length is 14 residues. Germline lookup yields CDR1 ENHRY and CDR2 SYGVKD. This sample was taken from a study of PD-L1 blockade in urothelial cancer. General study findings and limits: By 3 weeks, tumor-associated blood clones had expanded more in durable-benefit patients.

The repertoire was sequenced with immunoSEQ multiplex PCR; TCRdb's copy has only in-frame clones and lacks some. The repertoire holds around 41,000 clones, around 90% seen once, with 13% to 15% in the top ten. The receptor was isolated from a woman aged 55-69 years with urothelial cancer. V and J are TRBV10-3 and TRBJ1-1, with TRBD1 as a possible D gene (6 bases). The sample consisted of PBMCs, taken around atezolizumab (anti-PD-L1) treatment. The CDR3 here is CAISAGQTNTEAFF. The CDR3, as DNA: TGTGCCATCAGTGCCGGACAGACGAACACTGAAGCTTTCTTT.